This T cell receptor beta chain is from a study of T cell repertoires in cytomegalovirus infection (dated by TCRdb to between 2018 and 2021). In terms of the full investigation: Donor HLA type was relevant to the analysis, because carriage of CMV infection together with the matching HLA type was indicated by public TCR beta signatures. What the work shows at the level of the full study, not this receptor alone: In the ex vivo response, HLA-C-restricted CMV-specific TCR beta clonotypes were dominant, and in two of eight donors the single most frequent clonotype came from this HLA-C-restricted group. Carriers of CMV infection plus the relevant HLA type were discriminated by the cumulative frequency of public TCR beta family members in the study cohort and in an independent roughly 400-donor cohort.

This sample was sequenced with an Illumina HiSeq 1500. TCRdb reran the public reads through fastp at Q25 and MiXCR, keeping productive beta chains. Merged by CDR3 protein, the rows form single entries marked with the most common genes and DNA. The sample records 150,000 to 200,000 distinct CDR3 sequences, 25% to 30% of which are singletons. The top ten clonotypes cover roughly 32% of the sample. This clonotype has just a few counts. The antigen it binds to is not known. Base qualities are missing; no much larger clone stands one base away. Trimming removed 8 bases from V and 6 bases from J, leaving 15 bases between the germline ends. Taken from the germline V gene, the CDR1 and CDR2 loops are MNHEY and SVGEGT. Inclusive of the bounding cysteine and phenylalanine, the CDR3 is 13 residues long. The only DNA kept is the CDR3, 39 bases in frame from the first base.

The source is a human donor in good health (CMV status not recorded). Some clones in this sample may be carry-over from other donors' samples. The sequence is built from TRBV6-2 or TRBV6-3 and TRBJ2-3; the D gene lacks a confident call. Sample: PBMCs. This receptor has the CDR3 CASAPLWRDTQYF. The DNA reads TGTGCCAGCGCGCCCCTCTGGCGTGATACGCAGTATTTT.